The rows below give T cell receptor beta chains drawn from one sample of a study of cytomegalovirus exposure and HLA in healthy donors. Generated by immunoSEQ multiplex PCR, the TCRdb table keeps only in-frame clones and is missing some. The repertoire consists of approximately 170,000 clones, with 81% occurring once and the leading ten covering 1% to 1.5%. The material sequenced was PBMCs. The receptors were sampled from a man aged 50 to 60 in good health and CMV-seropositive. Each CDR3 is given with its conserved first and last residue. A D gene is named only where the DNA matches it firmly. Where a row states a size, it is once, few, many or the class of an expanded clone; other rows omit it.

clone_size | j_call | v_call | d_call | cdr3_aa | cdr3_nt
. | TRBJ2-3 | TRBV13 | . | CASRSFGGVADTQYF | TGTGCCAGCAGAAGCTTCGGAGGGGTCGCAGATACGCAGTATTTT
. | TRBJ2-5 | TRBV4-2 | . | CASSQGGGGAETQYF | TGTGCCAGCAGCCAAGGCGGCGGAGGGGCGGAGACCCAGTACTTC
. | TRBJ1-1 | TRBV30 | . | CAWSGRTRMNTEAFF | TGTGCCTGGAGTGGCAGAACCAGGATGAACACTGAAGCTTTCTTT
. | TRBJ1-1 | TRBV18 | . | CASSPPSRGSTEAFF | TGTGCCAGCTCACCACCTTCTCGGGGGAGCACTGAAGCTTTCTTT
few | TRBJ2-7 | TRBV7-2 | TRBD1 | CASSPRQGIHEQYF | TGTGCCAGCAGCCCGAGACAGGGTATACACGAGCAGTACTTC
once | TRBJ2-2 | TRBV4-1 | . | CASSQVRTANTGELFF | TGCGCCAGCAGCCAAGTCAGGACAGCGAACACCGGGGAGCTGTTTTTT
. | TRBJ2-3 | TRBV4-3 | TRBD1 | CASSPGTGGTDTQYF | TGCGCCAGCAGCCCCGGGACAGGGGGCACAGATACGCAGTATTTT
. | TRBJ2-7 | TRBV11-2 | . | CASSLTRADEQYF | TGTGCCAGCAGCTTAACCAGGGCGGACGAGCAGTACTTC
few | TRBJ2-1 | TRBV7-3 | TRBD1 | CASSLYSGTETEQFF | TGTGCCAGCAGCTTATACTCCGGGACAGAAACTGAGCAGTTCTTC
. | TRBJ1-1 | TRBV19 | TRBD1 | CASSGQGATEAFF | TGTGCCAGTAGTGGACAGGGAGCCACTGAAGCTTTCTTT
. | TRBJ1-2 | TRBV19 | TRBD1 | CASSIGTGYGYTF | TGTGCCAGTAGTATAGGGACAGGGTATGGCTACACCTTC
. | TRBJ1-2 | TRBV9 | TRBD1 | CASSTRDRVGGYTF | TGTGCCAGCAGCACCCGGGACAGGGTTGGCGGCTACACCTTC
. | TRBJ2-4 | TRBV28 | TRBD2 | CASSTGGLAKNIQYF | TGTGCCAGCAGCACGGGAGGCCTAGCCAAAAACATTCAGTACTTC
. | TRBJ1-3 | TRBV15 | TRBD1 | CATSRPTGGENTIYF | TGTGCCACCAGCAGACCCACAGGGGGCGAAAACACCATATATTTT